A selection of T cell receptor beta chains follows, all from one sample in a study of cytomegalovirus exposure and HLA in healthy donors. Method: immunoSEQ multiplex PCR; TCRdb's copy keeps in-frame clones and lacks some. Here the sample spans about 130,000 clones, roughly three quarters being singletons. The sample consisted of PBMCs. These receptors originate from a woman aged 55-69 years in good health and CMV-seronegative. CDR3s include the opening cysteine and the closing phenylalanine or tryptophan. Each record gives: clone size, J gene, V gene, CDR3 protein. Only part of the rows carry a size: once, few, many, or a class if the clone is expanded.

clone size: NA; J gene: TRBJ2-7; V gene: TRBV9; CDR3 protein: CASSAPGQGKGEQYF
clone size: few; J gene: TRBJ2-1; V gene: TRBV30; CDR3 protein: CAWSLRDEQFF
clone size: few; J gene: TRBJ2-3; V gene: TRBV7-2; CDR3 protein: CASSHDWAGPDGIPDTQYF
clone size: once; J gene: TRBJ2-4; V gene: TRBV21-1; CDR3 protein: CASSSPRECKNIQYF
clone size: once; J gene: TRBJ2-2; V gene: TRBV5-4; CDR3 protein: CASSWGLPRFGDTGELFF
clone size: NA; J gene: TRBJ1-2; V gene: TRBV6-1; CDR3 protein: CASRPTGRYGYTF
clone size: NA; J gene: TRBJ2-1; V gene: TRBV27; CDR3 protein: CASTLFVGATYNEQFF
clone size: few; J gene: TRBJ1-4; V gene: TRBV6-5; CDR3 protein: CASRTGDEKLFF
clone size: NA; J gene: TRBJ1-4; V gene: TRBV7-9; CDR3 protein: CASSPPSPNEKLFF
clone size: NA; J gene: TRBJ1-6; V gene: TRBV7-9; CDR3 protein: CASSLPGTGNSPLHF
clone size: few; J gene: TRBJ1-4; V gene: TRBV10-2; CDR3 protein: CASRDERDEKLFF
clone size: NA; J gene: TRBJ1-2; V gene: TRBV29-1; CDR3 protein: CSARAGMNGYTF
clone size: few; J gene: TRBJ1-1; V gene: TRBV19; CDR3 protein: CASSIGGTVDTEAFF
clone size: NA; J gene: TRBJ2-5; V gene: TRBV30; CDR3 protein: CAWSGGTGFGTQYF
clone size: once; J gene: TRBJ2-5; V gene: TRBV30; CDR3 protein: CAWSGRREGRVETQYF
clone size: NA; J gene: TRBJ2-1; V gene: TRBV7-9; CDR3 protein: CASSPKRRFNNEQFF
clone size: NA; J gene: TRBJ2-3; V gene: TRBV19; CDR3 protein: CASSSAGGPDTQYF
clone size: once; J gene: TRBJ2-7; V gene: TRBV6-6; CDR3 protein: CATSNGIEQYF
clone size: NA; J gene: TRBJ1-5; V gene: TRBV2; CDR3 protein: CASSGGRGINQPQHF
clone size: NA; J gene: TRBJ1-2; V gene: TRBV6-5; CDR3 protein: CASKPDSNYGYTF
clone size: NA; J gene: TRBJ2-3; V gene: TRBV5-1; CDR3 protein: CASSLFGRGSSDTQYF
clone size: NA; J gene: TRBJ1-4; V gene: TRBV10-2; CDR3 protein: CASKSGTGFIRTNEKLFF
clone size: NA; J gene: TRBJ2-3; V gene: TRBV5-4; CDR3 protein: CASSTRGGADTQYF